This TCR beta chain derives from a study of cytomegalovirus exposure and HLA in healthy donors (TCRdb year 2017). Broadly, across the study: According to a later analysis, the 120 or so validation repertoires were produced on the same platform as the 680 or so repertoires of the first cohort. The study aimed to test whether cataloging public T cell receptors could reveal signatures of past pathogen exposure. The study combined high-throughput TCR immunosequencing, statistical association of individual TCRs with disease status, and machine learning to predict cytomegalovirus infection status. Besides the first cohort of around 700 subjects, a separate validation cohort made up of 120 different subjects was used. What the work shows at the level of the full study, not this receptor alone: Three of the identified cytomegalovirus-associated TCR beta chains were confirmed in vitro to be specific for cytomegalovirus antigens. In a later analysis, TCRs clustered in the first cohort were found to also tend to co-occur in the 100 to 150 validation repertoires, with approximately 95% of cluster scores above 0. Across donors, most TCR sequences were observed very rarely, whereas some public TCRs were present in many individuals. According to the authors, the approach could potentially be generalized to other disease states and immunological phenotypes. The validation cohort had no HLA typing available for a later analysis, so co-occurrence within that cohort was assessed over all 130 or so repertoires. The classifier was reported to diagnose cytomegalovirus status with high specificity and sensitivity in both the original cohort and the validation cohort. In the study, approximately 160 TCR beta chains were listed as associated with cytomegalovirus.

The donors were included in the validation cohort of over a hundred subjects, a group kept apart from the approximately 690-subject first cohort. On this clone: The antigen it recognizes is unknown. Base quality data are lacking; no much larger clone is found one base away.

CDR1 and CDR2 (SQVTM, ANQGSEA) derive from the germline V gene. Measured from the cysteine to the phenylalanine, the CDR3 is 14 residues long. Here the CDR3 DNA is all that survives: 42 bases in frame from base 1. V loses 6 bases of germline sequence and J loses 0 bases, and the interval between the two ends is 12 bases. The library was produced with the immunoSEQ multiplex PCR assay. In the paper's pipeline: A statistical classification framework was built to diagnose cytomegalovirus status from the catalog of TCR beta chain sequences. TCRdb mirrors the immuneACCESS table, restricted to in-frame sequences. Some clones are absent from its copies; in checked studies, under half trace to an unresolved V gene, and the reason for the others is unknown. D and trimming were read from the DNA, whereas the V and J calls and clone size are those reported in that table. The sample records under 200,000 clones, 70% to 90% of which are singletons. The ten largest make up around 5% of the sample.

The origin of this receptor is a woman in her 30s in good health and CMV-seronegative. Sequences were obtained from PBMCs. The V gene is TRBV29-1 and the J gene is TRBJ2-1, and TRBD2 may be the D gene, going by 6 matching bases. Here is the DNA: TGCAGCGTGGGAGACGGGAGCTCCTACAATGAGCAGTTCTTC. Its translation reads: CSVGDGSSYNEQFF.